One T cell receptor beta chain is described in this entry. What it recognizes is unknown. The record originates from a study of cytomegalovirus exposure and HLA in healthy donors. At the level of the study: A subsequent analysis stated that the 95 to 150 validation repertoires were run on the same platform as the approximately 700 first-cohort repertoires. Study-level points and caveats: Most observed TCR sequences were rare, whereas some public TCRs were detected in many donors. A few CMV-associated chains were confirmed in vitro to be specific for CMV antigens. For cytomegalovirus status, the classifier reportedly gave diagnoses with high specificity and sensitivity.

Data came from immunoSEQ multiplex PCR; TCRdb stores just in-frame clones and leaves some out. The sample records a few hundred thousand clones, about 90% being singletons. The CDR3 length is 15 residues. Germline CDR1 MDHEN, CDR2 SYDVKM. Trimming stripped 5 bases from V and 2 bases from J, with 13 bases between. The chain uses TRBV28 and TRBJ1-5; TRBD1 might be the D (5 bases). The sequenced material came from PBMCs. This sequence originates from a woman aged 18-29 years in good health and CMV-seronegative. CDR3 coding DNA: TGTGCCAGCAGTAATCAGGGAGGTCGCAATCAGCCCCAGCATTTT. It translates to CASSNQGGRNQPQHF.